Below are 3 T cell receptor beta chains sequenced from a single sample in a study of T cell changes during pregnancy in multiple sclerosis. This table comes from immunoSEQ multiplex PCR, and its TCRdb copy is limited to in-frame clones, with some not included. Of 60,000 or so clones in the sample, around 89% were seen once. The source material was peripheral blood, sampled in the first trimester of pregnancy. The receptors shown here come from a female donor in good health, enrolled as a control in a pregnancy study.

The chain couples TRBV7-9 to TRBJ2-7, with TRBD1 as a possible D gene (6 bases). The CDR3 has 15 amino acids. V dropped 1 base and J dropped 2 bases, with 12 bases sitting between them. From germline, CDR1 is SEHNR and CDR2 FQNEAQ (reference sequence). Here the CDR3 DNA reads TGTGCCAGCAGCTTAGTGGCGCAGGGGACCTACGAGCAGTACTTC. Protein product: CASSLVAQGTYEQYF.

The J gene is TRBJ2-3, the V gene TRBV30, with 12 bases identical to TRBD2. Germline lookup yields CDR1 GTSNPN and CDR2 SVGIG (reference sequence). There are 15 residues in the CDR3. Trimming at V came to 0 bases and at J to 4 bases, leaving 2 bases not matched to a gene. The CDR3 reads CAWSVLAGGADTQYF. The DNA for the CDR3 is TGTGCCTGGAGTGTACTAGCGGGGGGCGCAGATACGCAGTATTTT.

This rearrangement joins TRBV4-1 to TRBJ1-6, with 9 bases matching TRBD1. Germline V gene lookup returns CDR1 MGHRA and CDR2 YSYEKL. CDR3 length: 15 amino acids. After removal of 3 bases from V and 10 bases from J, the junction contained 7 bases not matched to a gene. The CDR3 region is CASSHGQGKDSPLHF. In DNA form, the CDR3 reads TGCGCCAGCAGCCACGGACAGGGGAAAGACTCACCCCTCCACTTT.